This TCR beta chain was sequenced for a study of cytomegalovirus exposure and HLA in healthy donors. General study results and limits: DRB1 had the most TCR associations and HLA-C the fewest, a later analysis found, with rates varying by HLA locus. The authors enumerated 150 to 200 TCR beta chains as linked to cytomegalovirus. Later on, a genetic analysis was performed. It linked a missense variant in DCLRE1C with V- and J-gene trimming of TCR beta. The likely origin of a cluster of highly shared sequence variants was a sequencing artifact.

The PCR employed 60 Vbeta primers together with 13 Jbeta primers. Sequencing was performed with immunoSEQ multiplex PCR; in TCRdb, only in-frame clones are kept and a portion is missing. The sample yields a few hundred thousand clones, about three quarters seen once. The CDR3 sequence is 16 residues long. V dropped 5 bases and J dropped 4; count of bases not matched to a gene: 10. Germline CDR1 MNHEY, CDR2 SMNVEV (reference sequence). Concerning this clone: Its antigen is not identified.

V gene TRBV27 combines with J gene TRBJ2-3, with 9 bases that match TRBD2. Sample: PBMCs. This receptor was taken from a man aged 18 to 30 in good health and CMV-seronegative. The CDR3 coding sequence is TGTGCCAGCAGTCCAAGGACTAGCGCGAGGGCAGATACGCAGTATTTT. Protein sequence: CASSPRTSARADTQYF.